One T cell receptor beta chain is described in this entry. Per the germline V gene, CDR1 is DFQATT and CDR2 is SNEGSKA (reference sequence). Trimming removed 7 bases at V and 0 bases at J, with 16 bases between. There are 15 residues in the CDR3. With a J-beta primer mix and a sample-barcoded 5' primer, a second PCR ran about 6 to 11 cycles. TCRdb reanalysed the 5' RACE reads using MiXCR and keeps one entry per CDR3 protein. In the table there are about a million distinct CDR3 sequences, less than 45% of which are singletons. The study drew donors from healthy Caucasian individuals in Russia aged about 6 to 100. This record belongs to a study of blood T cells in healthy people across ages.

The TCR originated in a man between 18 and 35 years old in good health. The sample was blood. The V call is TRBV20-1, the J call TRBJ2-1; perhaps TRBD2 as D (6 bases). CDR3 sequence: CSGTRGFSSYNEQFF. Written as DNA, the CDR3 is TGCAGTGGGACGCGGGGCTTCAGCTCCTACAATGAGCAGTTCTTC.